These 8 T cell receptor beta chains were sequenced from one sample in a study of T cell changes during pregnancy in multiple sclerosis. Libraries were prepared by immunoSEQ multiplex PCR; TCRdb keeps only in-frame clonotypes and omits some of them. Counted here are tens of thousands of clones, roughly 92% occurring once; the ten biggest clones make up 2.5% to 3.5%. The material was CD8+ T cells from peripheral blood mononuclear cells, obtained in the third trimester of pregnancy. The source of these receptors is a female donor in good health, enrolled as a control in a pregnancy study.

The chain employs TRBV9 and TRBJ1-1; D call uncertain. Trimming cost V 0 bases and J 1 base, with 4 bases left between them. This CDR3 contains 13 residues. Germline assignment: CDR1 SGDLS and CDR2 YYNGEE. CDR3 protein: CASSVAKNTEAFF. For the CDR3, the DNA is TGTGCCAGCAGCGTAGCCAAGAACACTGAAGCTTTCTTT.

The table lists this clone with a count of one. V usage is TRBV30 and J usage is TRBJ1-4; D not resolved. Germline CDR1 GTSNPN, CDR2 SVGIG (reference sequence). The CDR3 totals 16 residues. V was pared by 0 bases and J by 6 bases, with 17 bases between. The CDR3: CAWSVALWEEDEKLFF. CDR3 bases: TGTGCCTGGAGTGTAGCCCTCTGGGAGGAGGATGAAAAACTGTTTTTT.

CDR3 DNA: TGTGCCAGCAGTCCCGGGACAGGGAACCAGCCCCAGCATTTT. It codes for CASSPGTGNQPQHF. V is TRBV27 and J is TRBJ1-5; 9 bases fit TRBD1. CDR3 length: 14 amino acids. Germline CDR1 is MNHEY and CDR2 is SMNVEV (reference sequence). Trimming at V came to 5 bases and at J to 7 bases, leaving 6 bases not matched to a gene.

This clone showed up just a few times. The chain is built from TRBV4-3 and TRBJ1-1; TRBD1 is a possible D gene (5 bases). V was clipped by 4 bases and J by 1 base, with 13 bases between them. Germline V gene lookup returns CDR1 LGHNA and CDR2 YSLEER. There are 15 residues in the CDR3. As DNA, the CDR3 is TGCGCCAGCAGCCCGGGGGTTGGGCCGAACACTGAAGCTTTCTTT. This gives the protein CASSPGVGPNTEAFF.

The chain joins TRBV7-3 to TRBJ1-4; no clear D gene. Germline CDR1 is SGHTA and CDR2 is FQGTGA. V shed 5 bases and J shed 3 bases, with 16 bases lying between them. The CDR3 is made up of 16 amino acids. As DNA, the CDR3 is TGTGCCAGCAGCCCCTTTACGAGGGAGGCTAATGAAAAACTGTTTTTT. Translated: CASSPFTREANEKLFF. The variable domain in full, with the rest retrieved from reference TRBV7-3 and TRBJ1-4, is GAGVSQTPSNKVTEKGKYVELRCDPISGHTALYWYRQSLGQGPEFLIYFQGTGAADDSGLPNDRFFAVRPEGSVSTLKIQRTERGDSAVYLCASSPFTREANEKLFFGSGTQLSVL.

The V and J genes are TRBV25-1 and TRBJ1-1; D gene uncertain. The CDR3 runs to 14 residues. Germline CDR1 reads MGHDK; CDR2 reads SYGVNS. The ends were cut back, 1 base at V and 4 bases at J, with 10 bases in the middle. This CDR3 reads CASSELARGTEAFF. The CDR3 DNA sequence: TGTGCCAGCAGTGAATTGGCGCGGGGCACTGAAGCTTTCTTT.

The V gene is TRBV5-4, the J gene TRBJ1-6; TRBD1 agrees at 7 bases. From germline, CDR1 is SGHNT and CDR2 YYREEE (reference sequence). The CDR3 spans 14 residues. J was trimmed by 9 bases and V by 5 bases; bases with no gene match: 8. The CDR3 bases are TGTGCCAGCAGATCGACAGGGAAGGGTTCACCCCTCCACTTT. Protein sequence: CASRSTGKGSPLHF.

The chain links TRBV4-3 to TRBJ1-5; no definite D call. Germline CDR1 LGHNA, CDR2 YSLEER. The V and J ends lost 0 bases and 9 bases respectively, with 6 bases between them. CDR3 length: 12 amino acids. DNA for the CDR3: TGCGCCAGCAGCCAAGATCGGGGGCCCCAGCATTTT. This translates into CASSQDRGPQHF.